This is a list of T cell receptor beta chains from one sample in a study of human T cells and chemical hapten exposure. TCRdb independently ran MiXCR on the RACE reads; one entry per CDR3 protein. The sample carries over 50,000 distinct CDR3 sequences, about 9.6% recorded once. The specimen comprised whole blood, sampled in connection with sensitization to the hapten diphenylcyclopropenone (DPC). Receptor source: a woman aged 25-40 years with alopecia areata. Some clones in this sample may be carry-over from other donors' samples. The CDR3 runs from the conserved cysteine through the conserved F or W. D genes are given only for firm matches. Size tells how often a clone was seen (once, few, many) or the class of an expanded clone, and some rows leave it out.

>TRBV21-1|.|TRBJ2-7|.|11
CASSTGDEQYF
TGTGCCAGCAGCACTGGGGACGAGCAGTACTTC
>TRBV2|.|TRBJ1-4|many|15
CASSPLDRTNEKLFF
TGTGCCAGCAGTCCACTCGACAGGACTAATGAAAAACTGTTTTTT
>TRBV6-1|TRBD1|TRBJ1-1|few|13
CASSEQGGTEAFF
TGTGCCAGCAGTGAACAGGGGGGCACTGAAGCTTTCTTT
>TRBV7-2|.|TRBJ2-7|large|14
CASSRIAGTYEQYF
TGTGCCAGCAGCCGCATCGCGGGCACCTACGAGCAGTACTTC
>TRBV5-5|TRBD1|TRBJ1-5|.|15
CASSPQGDSNQPQHF
TGTGCCAGCAGCCCGCAGGGGGATAGCAATCAGCCCCAGCATTTT
>TRBV9|.|TRBJ1-5|.|15
CASSGDRYSNRPQHF
TGTGCCAGCAGCGGAGACAGGTATAGCAATCGGCCCCAGCATTTT
>TRBV9|TRBD1|TRBJ1-6|.|18
CASSAGQGASSYNSPLHF
TGTGCCAGCAGCGCAGGACAGGGGGCGAGCTCCTATAATTCACCCCTCCACTTT
>TRBV11-3|TRBD2|TRBJ2-7|few|15
CASSLGASGGYEQYF
TGTGCCAGCAGCTTAGGAGCTAGCGGGGGTTACGAGCAGTACTTC
>TRBV2|TRBD1|TRBJ2-1|many|15
CASRSGQGAWNEQFF
TGTGCCAGCAGATCGGGACAGGGGGCATGGAATGAGCAGTTCTTC
>TRBV30|.|TRBJ2-5|few|12
CAWSPRLGAQYF
TGTGCCTGGAGTCCCCGTTTGGGAGCCCAGTACTTC
>TRBV27|.|TRBJ1-1|.|13
CASSSGPGTEAFF
TGTGCCAGCAGTTCGGGCCCCGGCACTGAAGCTTTCTTT
>TRBV21-1|.|TRBJ2-3|many|12
CEEGRSTDTQYF
TGCGAAGAGGGGCGAAGCACAGATACGCAGTATTTT
>TRBV4-2|TRBD2|TRBJ2-5|.|17
CASSQERTGPRGATQYF
TGTGCCAGCAGCCAAGAGAGGACCGGGCCGCGGGGGGCTACCCAGTACTTC
>TRBV20-1|.|TRBJ2-7|many|12
CSAELTAYEQYF
TGCAGTGCTGAGTTAACAGCCTACGAGCAGTACTTC
>TRBV5-6|.|TRBJ2-3|.|16
CASSFGLPSYTDTQYF
TGTGCCAGCAGTTTTGGGCTCCCCTCTTACACAGATACGCAGTATTTT
>TRBV6-6|.|TRBJ2-3|few|14
CASSYKSGGDTQYF
TGTGCCAGCAGTTACAAGTCAGGTGGAGATACGCAGTATTTT
>TRBV4-3|TRBD2|TRBJ2-3|many|14
CASRNSGGSGTQYF
TGCGCCAGCAGGAATAGCGGGGGGTCCGGTACGCAGTATTTT
>TRBV20-1|TRBD1|TRBJ2-3|.|14
CSANRQGSTDTQYF
TGCAGTGCTAATCGACAGGGGAGCACAGATACGCAGTATTTT
>TRBV5-4|.|TRBJ1-4|few|12
CASSGYNEKLFF
TGTGCCAGCAGCGGGTATAATGAAAAACTGTTTTTT
>TRBV29-1|TRBD1|TRBJ2-7|.|13
CSVDNDTGAEQYF
TGCAGCGTTGACAACGACACAGGGGCCGAGCAGTACTTC
>TRBV11-1|.|TRBJ2-3|.|16
CASSLEGSPSTDTQYF
TGTGCCAGCAGCTTAGAGGGCTCTCCTAGCACAGATACGCAGTATTTT
>TRBV9|TRBD1|TRBJ1-2|many|14
CASSAQGGAYGYTF
TGTGCCAGCAGCGCCCAGGGGGGGGCCTATGGCTACACCTTC
>TRBV20-1|TRBD1|TRBJ1-1|.|15
CSAGRTGQGGTEAFF
TGCAGTGCTGGAAGGACAGGGCAAGGAGGCACTGAAGCTTTCTTT
>TRBV19|.|TRBJ1-3|few|16
CASGKGGLSSGNTIYF
TGTGCCAGTGGGAAGGGGGGGCTGAGCTCTGGAAACACCATATATTTT
>TRBV5-1|.|TRBJ1-4|few|15
CASSLNPSAGEKLFF
TGCGCCAGCAGCTTGAACCCCTCCGCGGGAGAAAAACTGTTTTTT
>TRBV4-1|.|TRBJ2-7|many|13
CASSQKESYEQYF
TGCGCCAGCAGCCAAAAAGAGAGCTACGAGCAGTACTTC
>TRBV28|.|TRBJ2-3|many|15
CASSRGRGPTDTQYF
TGTGCCAGCAGTCGGGGGCGGGGGCCCACAGATACGCAGTATTTT
>TRBV18|TRBD1|TRBJ1-1|many|15
CASSPQQGAETEAFF
TGTGCCAGCTCACCTCAACAGGGGGCCGAAACTGAAGCTTTCTTT
>TRBV15|.|TRBJ2-7|few|14
CATSRELGPYEQYF
TGTGCCACCAGCAGAGAGCTCGGACCCTACGAGCAGTACTTC
>TRBV4-2|.|TRBJ2-1|many|13
CASSQRGYNEQFF
TGTGCCAGCAGCCAAAGAGGTTACAATGAGCAGTTCTTC
>TRBV20-1|.|TRBJ2-5|few|14
CSALPPDGQETQYF
TGCAGTGCTCTTCCACCGGACGGACAAGAGACCCAGTACTTC